Included here is one T cell receptor beta chain sequence, with context. The antigen remains undetermined. TCRdb passed the RT-PCR reads through MiXCR, listing each CDR3 protein once. Seen here are about 780,000 distinct CDR3 sequences, about 18% observed once, and the top ten hold approximately 11%. The record originates from a study of response to subunit inactivated influenza vaccine. The study, taken as a whole, reports: The authors suggested that every seasonal influenza vaccination recruits few new T cells.

The CDR3 is 14 amino acids. V lost 6 bases and J lost 0; bases outside the gene matches: 2. Germline V CDR1 and CDR2: DFQATT, SNEGSKA (reference sequence). The material sequenced was PBMCs from blood, taken around 5 days after vaccination. This clonotype was obtained from a man over 45 who received an inactivated influenza vaccine. This chain joins TRBV20-1 and TRBJ1-6, with 7 bases identical to TRBD1. The CDR3 bases are TGCAGTGCCGGGGACAGCTCCTATAATTCACCCCTCCACTTT. Translating it yields CSAGDSSYNSPLHF.